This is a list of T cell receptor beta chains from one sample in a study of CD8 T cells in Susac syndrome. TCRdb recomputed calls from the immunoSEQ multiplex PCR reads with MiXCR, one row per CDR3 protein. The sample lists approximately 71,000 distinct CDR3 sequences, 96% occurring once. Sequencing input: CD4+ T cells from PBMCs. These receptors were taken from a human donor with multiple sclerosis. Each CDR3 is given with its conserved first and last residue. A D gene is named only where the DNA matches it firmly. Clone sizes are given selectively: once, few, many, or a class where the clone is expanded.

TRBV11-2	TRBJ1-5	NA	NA	CASSLTRFQPQHF	TGTGCCAGCAGCCTGACCCGGTTTCAGCCCCAGCATTTT
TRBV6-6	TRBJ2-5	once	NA	CASSLDRGTDQETQYF	TGTGCCAGCAGTTTGGACCGTGGCACGGATCAAGAGACCCAGTACTTC
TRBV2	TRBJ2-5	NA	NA	CASRRTEQETQYF	TGTGCCAGCAGAAGGACAGAGCAAGAGACCCAGTACTTC
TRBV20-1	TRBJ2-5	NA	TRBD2	CSARALAGRQETQYF	TGCAGTGCTAGAGCCCTAGCGGGCCGCCAAGAGACCCAGTACTTC
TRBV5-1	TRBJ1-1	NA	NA	CASSFGGHEAFF	TGCGCCAGCAGCTTTGGGGGACACGAAGCTTTCTTT
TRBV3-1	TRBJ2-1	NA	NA	CASSQDRGPYNEQFF	TGTGCCAGCAGCCAAGACAGGGGACCATACAATGAGCAGTTCTTC
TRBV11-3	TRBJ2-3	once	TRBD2	CASSSKRGGRRTDTQYF	TGTGCCAGCAGCTCCAAGCGGGGGGGACGCCGCACAGATACGCAGTATTTT
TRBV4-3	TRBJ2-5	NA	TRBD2	CASSQGTSGAGETQYF	TGCGCCAGCAGCCAGGGGACTAGCGGGGCGGGGGAGACCCAGTACTTC
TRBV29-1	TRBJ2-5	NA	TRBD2	CSVGAGAQETQYF	TGCAGCGTTGGAGCGGGGGCCCAAGAGACCCAGTACTTC
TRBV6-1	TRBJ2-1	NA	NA	CASSEVQHRSNEQFF	TGTGCCAGCAGTGAAGTACAGCACAGATCCAATGAGCAGTTCTTC
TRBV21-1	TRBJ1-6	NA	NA	CASTPGQAQISPLHF	TGTGCCAGCACCCCGGGACAGGCCCAGATTTCACCCCTCCACTTT
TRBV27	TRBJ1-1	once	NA	CASSFRGSEAFF	TGTGCCAGCAGTTTTAGGGGATCTGAAGCTTTCTTT
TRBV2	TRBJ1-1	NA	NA	CASTERWNTEAFF	TGTGCCAGCACAGAGAGATGGAACACTGAAGCTTTCTTT
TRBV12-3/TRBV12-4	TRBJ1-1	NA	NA	CASNQYRDTGTEAFF	TGTGCCAGCAATCAGTACCGGGACACCGGCACTGAAGCTTTCTTT
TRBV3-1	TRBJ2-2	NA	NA	CASSQDLNTGELFF	TGTGCCAGCAGCCAAGATCTCAACACCGGGGAGCTGTTTTTT
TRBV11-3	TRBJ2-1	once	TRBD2	CASSLRQTGGANEQFF	TGTGCCAGCAGCTTGAGACAAACCGGGGGGGCAAATGAGCAGTTCTTC
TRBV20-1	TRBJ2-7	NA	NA	CSAGLPRGSTSYEQYF	TGCAGTGCCGGACTACCCCGGGGGAGCACCTCCTACGAGCAGTACTTC
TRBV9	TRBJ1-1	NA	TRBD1	CASSKTGGGPEAFF	TGTGCCAGCAGCAAAACAGGGGGCGGGCCTGAAGCTTTCTTT
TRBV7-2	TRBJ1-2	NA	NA	CASSPNRQEGYTF	TGTGCCAGCAGCCCAAATAGACAGGAGGGCTACACCTTC
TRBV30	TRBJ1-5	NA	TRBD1	CAWSEGQGFLQPQHF	TGTGCCTGGAGTGAGGGACAGGGGTTCCTCCAGCCCCAGCATTTT
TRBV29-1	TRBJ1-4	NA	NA	CSAPGLSHEKLFF	TGCAGCGCCCCGGGGCTCTCACATGAAAAACTGTTTTTT
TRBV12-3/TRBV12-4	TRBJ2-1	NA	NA	CASSFKVNQGSGYNEQFF	TGTGCCAGCAGTTTCAAGGTCAACCAGGGGTCCGGATACAATGAGCAGTTCTTC
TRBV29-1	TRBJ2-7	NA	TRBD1	CSVELDRTYEQYF	TGCAGCGTTGAACTGGACAGGACCTACGAGCAGTACTTC
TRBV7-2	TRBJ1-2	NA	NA	CASSLDPLNDRRTF	TGTGCCAGCAGCTTAGATCCCCTCAACGACAGGCGCACCTTC
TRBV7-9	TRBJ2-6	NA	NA	CASSPGGTGANVLTF	TGTGCCAGCAGCCCTGGGGGGACAGGGGCCAACGTCCTGACTTTC